A selection of T cell receptor beta chains follows, all from one sample in a study of identical twins. TCRdb ran MiXCR on the 5' RACE reads and lists one entry per CDR3 protein. The repertoire includes 350,000 to 500,000 distinct CDR3 sequences, less than 20% of them detected once, and approximately 12% sits in the top ten. Sequencing input: naive T cells sorted from blood. Receptors were obtained from a man between 50 and 59 years old in good health. The CDR3 runs from the conserved cysteine through the conserved F or W. D genes are given only for firm matches. The size field is filled for only some rows; it gives once, few, many or a size class.

size | D | J | V | DNA | CDR3
many | NA | TRBJ1-1 | TRBV6-2/TRBV6-3 | TGTGCCAGCAGTTGGCTGGGGGGGGTGAACACTGAAGCTTTCTTT | CASSWLGGVNTEAFF
NA | NA | TRBJ2-1 | TRBV29-1 | TGCAGCGTTGAAGATGGGCAGATCAATCAGCAGTTCTTC | CSVEDGQINQQFF
once | TRBD2 | TRBJ2-1 | TRBV14 | TGTGCCAGCAGCCATTGGGGGGGGGACAATGAGCAGTTCTTC | CASSHWGGDNEQFF
NA | TRBD1 | TRBJ2-1 | TRBV12-3/TRBV12-4 | TGTGCCAGCAGCCTCTTCCGGGACAGGGTCCCGTACAATGAGCAGTTCTTC | CASSLFRDRVPYNEQFF
many | TRBD2 | TRBJ2-3 | TRBV20-1 | TGCAGTGCTAGTTCGGGGAGGGGCCCCGCAACGGGAGATACGCAGTATTTT | CSASSGRGPATGDTQYF
many | NA | TRBJ2-7 | TRBV20-1 | TGCAGTACCTCGGGAGCCTCCTACGAGCAGTACTTC | CSTSGASYEQYF
few | NA | TRBJ2-1 | TRBV7-3 | TGTGCCAGCAGCCCCCGACAGGCCGATAGGAATGAGCAGTTCTTC | CASSPRQADRNEQFF
many | NA | TRBJ2-3 | TRBV5-1 | TGCGCCAGCAGCTTGGCGATGAGCACAGATACGCAGTATTTT | CASSLAMSTDTQYF
few | TRBD2 | TRBJ2-3 | TRBV12-3/TRBV12-4 | TGTGCCAGCAGTACTGCCCGGCTAGCGGGATACACAGATACGCAGTATTTT | CASSTARLAGYTDTQYF
many | NA | TRBJ1-5 | TRBV28 | TGTGCCAGCAGTCCGCAGAGCAATCAGCCCCAGCATTTT | CASSPQSNQPQHF
NA | NA | TRBJ2-1 | TRBV5-1 | TGCGCCAGCAGCGCCGGACAGCCAGGGGTCGATGAGCAGTTCTTC | CASSAGQPGVDEQFF
few | TRBD2 | TRBJ2-1 | TRBV14 | TGTGCCAGCAGCCAAGATCGCGGGGGGAGAGGCAATGAGCAGTTCTTC | CASSQDRGGRGNEQFF
few | NA | TRBJ2-5 | TRBV12-3/TRBV12-4 | TGTGCCAGCAGTTTAATCCTTGAGCTCCAGGGGGAGACCCAGTACTTC | CASSLILELQGETQYF
many | TRBD1 | TRBJ2-1 | TRBV10-3 | TGTGCCATCAGTGACAGGGGGACTGAGCAGTTCTTC | CAISDRGTEQFF
few | TRBD1 | TRBJ2-5 | TRBV5-6 | TGTGCCAGCAGCTTAGGTGTATCGACAGGGGGCCAAGAGACCCAGTACTTC | CASSLGVSTGGQETQYF
few | TRBD2 | TRBJ2-5 | TRBV29-1 | TGCAGCGGGGGTGCGGGAGGAAGGAGTGAGACCCAGTACTTC | CSGGAGGRSETQYF
few | NA | TRBJ2-7 | TRBV29-1 | TGCAGCGTCCGACGACGGTCCGAGCAGTACTTC | CSVRRRSEQYF
many | TRBD1 | TRBJ1-2 | TRBV9 | TGTGCCAGCAGCGGCGACAGGGGGAACTATGGCTACACCTTC | CASSGDRGNYGYTF
NA | TRBD1 | TRBJ2-1 | TRBV19 | TGTGCCAGTAGTACGCCGGGACAGGGCTCTAGGGAGCAGTTCTTC | CASSTPGQGSREQFF
NA | TRBD2 | TRBJ2-1 | TRBV24-1 | TGTGCCACCAGTGCACCAGCGGGAGGGCCTAATGAGCAGTTCTTC | CATSAPAGGPNEQFF
few | NA | TRBJ1-6 | TRBV6-1 | TGTGCCAGCAAATACGCGGCTAATTCACCCCTCCACTTT | CASKYAANSPLHF
NA | NA | TRBJ2-5 | TRBV3-1 | TGTGCCAGCAGCCAGGGACCCCAAGAGACCCAGTACTTC | CASSQGPQETQYF
NA | TRBD2 | TRBJ2-1 | TRBV20-1 | TGCAGTGCCGCAGCGGGGGGGCCGAGCAATGAGCAGTTCTTC | CSAAAGGPSNEQFF
few | NA | TRBJ2-1 | TRBV9 | TGTGCCAGCAGCCCCGGAGGGGGTTACAGCTCCTACAATGAGCAGTTCTTC | CASSPGGGYSSYNEQFF
few | NA | TRBJ1-5 | TRBV21-1 | TGTGCCAGCAGCAAATCGGGGCAACTCGGGCCCCAGCATTTT | CASSKSGQLGPQHF
medium-sized | NA | TRBJ2-1 | TRBV10-3 | TGTGCCATCAGAGGTGGGTCCTACAATGAGCAGTTCTTC | CAIRGGSYNEQFF
many | NA | TRBJ1-1 | TRBV12-3/TRBV12-4 | TGTGCCAGCAGTTTAAGCGGTCCCAACACTGAAGCTTTCTTT | CASSLSGPNTEAFF
NA | NA | TRBJ1-3 | TRBV28 | TGTGCCAGCAGTTTCATAAACACCATATATTTT | CASSFINTIYF
few | NA | TRBJ1-6 | TRBV18 | TGTGCCAGCTCACCAGCCCCAGGGAGGGGTTCACCCCTCCACTTT | CASSPAPGRGSPLHF
few | NA | TRBJ1-2 | TRBV18 | TGTGCCAGCTCACACCTCGCCGGTGGTGGCTACACCTTC | CASSHLAGGGYTF
NA | NA | TRBJ2-7 | TRBV20-1 | TGCAGTGCTAGATCTTCTTTCGGAAGACAAAAATACGAGCAGTACTTC | CSARSSFGRQKYEQYF
many | TRBD2 | TRBJ2-7 | TRBV20-1 | TGCAGTGCGAGCAGGCGCGGGGGCTACGAGCAGTACTTC | CSASRRGGYEQYF
NA | NA | TRBJ2-5 | TRBV27 | TGTGCCAGCAGTTTAGAAGGTGGCAGGGGAGAGACCCAGTACTTC | CASSLEGGRGETQYF
few | NA | TRBJ1-2 | TRBV5-1 | TGCGCCAGCAGCTTGGACCTAGCTACTAACTATGGCTACACCTTC | CASSLDLATNYGYTF
many | TRBD1 | TRBJ1-1 | TRBV2 | TGTGCCAGCACCCCGGGACAGGGGATCACTGAAGCTTTCTTT | CASTPGQGITEAFF
many | NA | TRBJ2-7 | TRBV29-1 | TGCAGCGTTGAAGAAAAGGGACAAGGCTGGGAGCAGTACTTC | CSVEEKGQGWEQYF
few | NA | TRBJ1-1 | TRBV9 | TGTGCCAGCAGCGTAGAAGGGATTACTGAAGCTTTCTTT | CASSVEGITEAFF
few | NA | TRBJ1-4 | TRBV10-3 | TGTGCCATCAGGGCCGGTGGCAGGGCCGAAAAACTGTTTTTT | CAIRAGGRAEKLFF
NA | NA | TRBJ2-1 | TRBV6-5 | TGTGCCAGCAGTTACTCGCCGTGGGGGAATGAGCAGTTCTTC | CASSYSPWGNEQFF
once | NA | TRBJ2-2 | TRBV15 | TGTGCCACCAGCAGAGATATTACCGTCTCCACCGGGGAGCTGTTTTTT | CATSRDITVSTGELFF
NA | NA | TRBJ1-2 | TRBV10-3 | TGTGCCATCAGTGACCCCACGAACTATGGCTACACCTTC | CAISDPTNYGYTF
few | TRBD2 | TRBJ2-1 | TRBV6-2/TRBV6-3 | TGTGCCAGCAGACCGGGACTAGCGGGATTCCTCTGGCAGTTCTTC | CASRPGLAGFLWQFF
many | TRBD1 | TRBJ2-5 | TRBV9 | TGTGCCAGCAGCCAAGGACAGGTTCAAGAGACCCAGTACTTC | CASSQGQVQETQYF
NA | NA | TRBJ2-5 | TRBV3-1 | TGTGCCAGCAGCCAACCCCGGACTGAGGGGGAGACCCAGTACTTC | CASSQPRTEGETQYF
NA | NA | TRBJ1-1 | TRBV12-3/TRBV12-4 | TGTGCCAGCAGTAGGACAGTTATGAACAGTGAAGCTTTCTTT | CASSRTVMNSEAFF
few | NA | TRBJ2-1 | TRBV12-3/TRBV12-4 | TGTGCCAGCAGTTTGGCAGGGGTTACTGATGAGCAGTTCTTC | CASSLAGVTDEQFF
many | NA | TRBJ2-5 | TRBV11-3 | TGTGCCAGCAGCCCAGAGGGGTACCAAGAGACCCAGTACTTC | CASSPEGYQETQYF
many | NA | TRBJ2-1 | TRBV10-3 | TGTGCCATCAGTGTCGGCCAGGGCAACAATGAGCAGTTCTTC | CAISVGQGNNEQFF
NA | TRBD2 | TRBJ2-2 | TRBV20-1 | TGCAGTGCAAGACTAGCATTGGCCGGGGAGCTGTTTTTT | CSARLALAGELFF
NA | TRBD1 | TRBJ2-5 | TRBV12-3/TRBV12-4 | TGTGCCAGCAGCCGCCGGGACAGGCCCCAAGAGACCCAGTACTTC | CASSRRDRPQETQYF
NA | TRBD2 | TRBJ2-4 | TRBV5-1 | TGCGCCAGCAGCTTGGCGCGGACTAGCGGGGGGCCCCAAGAAGCCAAAAACATTCAGTACTTC | CASSLARTSGGPQEAKNIQYF
once | TRBD1 | TRBJ2-5 | TRBV10-3 | TGTGCCATCAGGGGACAGGGAACCCAAGAGACCCAGTACTTC | CAIRGQGTQETQYF
NA | TRBD2 | TRBJ2-7 | TRBV12-3/TRBV12-4 | TGTGCCAGCAGTTTAGGGACTAGCGGCGAGCAGTACTTC | CASSLGTSGEQYF